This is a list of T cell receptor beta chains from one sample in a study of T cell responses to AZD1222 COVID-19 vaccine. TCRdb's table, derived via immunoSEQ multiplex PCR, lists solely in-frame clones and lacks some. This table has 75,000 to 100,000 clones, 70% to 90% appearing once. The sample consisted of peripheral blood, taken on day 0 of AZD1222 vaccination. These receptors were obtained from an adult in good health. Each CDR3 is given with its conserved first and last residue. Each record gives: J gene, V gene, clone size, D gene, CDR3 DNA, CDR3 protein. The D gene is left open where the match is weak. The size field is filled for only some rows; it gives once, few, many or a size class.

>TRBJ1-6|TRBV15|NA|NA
TGTGCCACCAGCAGCCGGATATACTATAATTCACCCCTCCACTTT
CATSSRIYYNSPLHF
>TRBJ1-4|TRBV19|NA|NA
TGTGCCAGTAGTATGGGGTACGGGCATAATGAAAAACTGTTTTTT
CASSMGYGHNEKLFF
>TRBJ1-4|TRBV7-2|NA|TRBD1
TGTGCCAGCAGCTTTAGACAGGGGGGTGAAAAACTGTTTTTT
CASSFRQGGEKLFF
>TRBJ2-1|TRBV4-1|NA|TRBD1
TGCGCCAGCAGCCAAGGGACAGGATTTGACAATGAGCAGTTCTTC
CASSQGTGFDNEQFF
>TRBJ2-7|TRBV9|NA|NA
TGTGCCAGCAGCGTAGGGGGGTGGGACGAGCAGTACTTC
CASSVGGWDEQYF
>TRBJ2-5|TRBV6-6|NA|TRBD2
TGTGCCAGCAGACTAGCGGGGGGTGGAGAGACCCAGTACTTC
CASRLAGGGETQYF
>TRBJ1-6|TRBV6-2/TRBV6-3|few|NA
TGTGCCAGCAGCTCAGACAGGCTGGGATATTCACCCCTCCACTTT
CASSSDRLGYSPLHF
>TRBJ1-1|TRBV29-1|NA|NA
TGCAGCTCCCGTTCAGGGGACACTGAAGCTTTCTTT
CSSRSGDTEAFF
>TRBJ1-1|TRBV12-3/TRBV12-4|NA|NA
TGTGCCAGCCTTACTAACACTGAAGCTTTCTTT
CASLTNTEAFF
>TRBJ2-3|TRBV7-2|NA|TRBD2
TGTGCCAGCAGCTTAGCGATTCCTGGCGGGGGAAGCACAGATACGCAGTATTTT
CASSLAIPGGGSTDTQYF
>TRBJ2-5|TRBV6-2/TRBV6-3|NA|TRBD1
TGTGCCAGCAGTGATGGGACAGAGTACCAAGAGACCCAGTACTTC
CASSDGTEYQETQYF
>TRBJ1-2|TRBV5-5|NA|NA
TGTGCCAGCAGCTCCTCAGGGGTCGGCGTAGCTAACTATGGCTACACCTTC
CASSSSGVGVANYGYTF
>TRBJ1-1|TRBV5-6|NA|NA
TGTGCCAGCAGCTTGATCAAGTCTGAAGCTTTCTTT
CASSLIKSEAFF
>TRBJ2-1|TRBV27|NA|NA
TGTGCCAGCAGTTTGGGGCGGTTCAATGAGCAGTTCTTC
CASSLGRFNEQFF
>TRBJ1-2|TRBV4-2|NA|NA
TGTGCCAGCAGCCCGATGTTGACGGAACCTTATGGCTACACCTTC
CASSPMLTEPYGYTF
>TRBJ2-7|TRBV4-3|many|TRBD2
TGCGCCAGCAGCCAAGATAGGAGGGGCGGGGGGGATTCCTACGAGCAGTACTTC
CASSQDRRGGGDSYEQYF
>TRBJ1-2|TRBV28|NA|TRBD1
TGTGCCAGCAGTTTACCACAGGGGAGGGACACCTTC
CASSLPQGRDTF
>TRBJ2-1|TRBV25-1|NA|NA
TGTGCCAGCAGTATTGACGTGGGTGAGCAGTTCTTC
CASSIDVGEQFF
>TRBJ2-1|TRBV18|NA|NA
TGTGCCAGCTCACCTCCGGGATCCATGTACAATGAGCAGTTCTTC
CASSPPGSMYNEQFF
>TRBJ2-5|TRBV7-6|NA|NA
TGTGCCAGCAGCCCCTCTGGAGGAGGCGTATTTGAGACCCAGTACTTC
CASSPSGGGVFETQYF
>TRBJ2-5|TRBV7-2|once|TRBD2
TGTGCCAGCAGCTTTAGCGGGGGCCTCCAAGAGACCCAGTACTTC
CASSFSGGLQETQYF
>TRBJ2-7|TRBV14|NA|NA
TGTGCCAGCAGCGGCCCCTACGAGCAGTACTTC
CASSGPYEQYF
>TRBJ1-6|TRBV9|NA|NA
TGTGCCAGCAGCGTACGGGATTCACCCCTCCACTTT
CASSVRDSPLHF
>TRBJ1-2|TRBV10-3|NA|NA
TGTGCCATCAGTGAGGGGTCGGAAGATGGCTACACCTTC
CAISEGSEDGYTF
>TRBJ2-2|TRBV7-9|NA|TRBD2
TGTGCCAGCAGCCCCCGGGAGGGGGCCGGGGAGCTGTTTTTT
CASSPREGAGELFF
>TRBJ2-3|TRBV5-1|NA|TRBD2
TGCGCCAGCAGCTGGGTGGAGCTAGCGGGGTACACAGATACGCAGTATTTT
CASSWVELAGYTDTQYF
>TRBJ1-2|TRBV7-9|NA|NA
TGTGCCAGCACTTCGGTGGGGTATGAGGGCTACACCTTC
CASTSVGYEGYTF
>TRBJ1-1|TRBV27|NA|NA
TGTGCCAGCAGTTTAGCACAGGGAAGAGCGGTGAACACTGAAGCTTTCTTT
CASSLAQGRAVNTEAFF
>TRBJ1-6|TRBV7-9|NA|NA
TGTGCCAGCAGCTCACAGTCCTCCTATAATTCACCCCTCCACTTT
CASSSQSSYNSPLHF
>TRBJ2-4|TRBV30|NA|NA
TGTGCCTGGAGTGTGGGCGGGGCCGGCATTCAGTACTTC
CAWSVGGAGIQYF
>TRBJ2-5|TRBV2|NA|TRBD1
TGTGCCAGCAGTCGCCAAGGGGGGACAGGGGGCGAGACCCAGTACTTC
CASSRQGGTGGETQYF
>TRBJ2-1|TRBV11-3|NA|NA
TGTGCCAGCAGCTTGAGGGGCGCTTACTACAATGAGCAGTTCTTC
CASSLRGAYYNEQFF
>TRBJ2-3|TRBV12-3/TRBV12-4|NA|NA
TGTGCCAGCAGCCCCAGAGCAGATACGCAGTATTTT
CASSPRADTQYF
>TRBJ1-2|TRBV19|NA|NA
TGTGCCAGTAACTATGGGGTTCATGGCTACACCTTC
CASNYGVHGYTF
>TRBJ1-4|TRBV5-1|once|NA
TGCGCCAGCAGCCCCGGGACAAACAATGAAAAACTGTTTTTT
CASSPGTNNEKLFF
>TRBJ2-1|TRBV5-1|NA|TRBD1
TGCGCCAGCAGCTTGGGGACAGGAGCCTACAATGAGCAGTTCTTC
CASSLGTGAYNEQFF
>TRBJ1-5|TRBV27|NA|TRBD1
TGTGCCAGCAGCCGTATCAGGAGGGGGCCGGATCAGCCCCAGCATTTT
CASSRIRRGPDQPQHF
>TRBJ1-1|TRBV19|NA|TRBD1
TGTGCCAGTAGTCGATCGGGACAGCCGAACACTGAAGCTTTCTTT
CASSRSGQPNTEAFF
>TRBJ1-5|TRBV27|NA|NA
TGTGCCAGCAGTCTCCGGTACAGGGATCAGCCCCAGCATTTT
CASSLRYRDQPQHF
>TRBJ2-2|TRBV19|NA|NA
TGTGCCAGTAGTATGCAACCGGGACATAACACCGGGGAGCTGTTTTTT
CASSMQPGHNTGELFF
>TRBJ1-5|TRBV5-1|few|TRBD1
TGCGCCAGCAGCCGGGGGGACAGGTCGGGCAATCAGCCCCAGCATTTT
CASSRGDRSGNQPQHF